One sample yielded the 23 T cell receptor beta chains listed below, sequenced in a study of blood T cell repertoires in COVID-19. TCRdb keeps only in-frame clones here, not all; method: immunoSEQ multiplex PCR. The data hold some 97,000 clones, with roughly 86% observed a single time. Material: peripheral blood. The receptors derive from a woman aged 55-70 years with acute or convalescent COVID-19.

This rearrangement joins TRBV10-3 to TRBJ2-7; the match to TRBD1 covers 8 bases. Losses at the gene ends were 6 bases for V and 4 bases for J; bases not matched to a gene: 8. CDR3 length: 14 residues. From germline, CDR1 is ENHRY and CDR2 SYGVKD. The CDR3 sequence is CAIRPQGDIYEQYF. The CDR3 region has the DNA TGTGCCATCAGACCACAGGGGGATATTTACGAGCAGTACTTC.

The rearrangement links TRBV30 to TRBJ1-1; D is possibly TRBD1 (5 bases). The CDR3 contains 16 residues. Germline CDR1 reads GTSNPN; CDR2 reads SVGIG (reference sequence). V lost 3 bases to trimming and J lost 10 bases, with 27 bases between them. The CDR3 here is CAWREAGHGQRAVAFF. The CDR3 DNA follows: TGTGCCTGGAGGGAGGCGGGGCACGGACAAAGGGCTGTAGCTTTCTTT.

This chain links TRBV29-1 with TRBJ2-5, with 8 positions matching TRBD1. The V and J ends lost 3 bases and 4 bases, in that order; junction bases with no gene match: 4. Germline CDR1 and CDR2: SQVTM and ANQGSEA. The CDR3 is made up of 13 amino acids. CDR3: CSVDRGQRETQYF. The CDR3 nucleotides are TGCAGCGTTGACAGGGGGCAAAGAGAGACCCAGTACTTC.

V is TRBV7-2 and J is TRBJ2-1; 10 bases agree with TRBD2. In germline, CDR1 is SGHTA, CDR2 FQGNSA. The CDR3 is made up of 17 amino acids. With V trimmed by 4 bases and J by 0 bases, 6 bases remained unmatched. CDR3 loop: CASSSSAGGVSYNEQFF. CDR3 nucleotides: TGTGCCAGCAGCTCATCAGCGGGAGGGGTCTCCTACAATGAGCAGTTCTTC. Full variable domain (outside the CDR3, taken from reference TRBV7-2 and TRBJ2-1): GAGVSQSPSNKVTEKGKDVELRCDPISGHTALYWYRQSLGQGLEFLIYFQGNSAPDKSGLPSDRFSAERTGGSVSTLTIQRTQQEDSAVYLCASSSSAGGVSYNEQFFGPGTRLTVL.

The chain links TRBV29-1 to TRBJ2-1; TRBD1 aligns across 11 bases. The trim removed 3 bases at V and 15 bases at J, leaving 10 bases unmatched. The length of the CDR3 is 13 residues. Germline CDR1 reads SQVTM; CDR2 reads ANQGSEA. This chain's CDR3 is CSVDRNQGTGGFF. DNA for the CDR3: TGCAGCGTTGATCGTAATCAGGGGACAGGGGGGTTCTTC.

This chain connects TRBV6-5 to TRBJ1-1; no definite D call. The CDR3 runs to 13 residues. The germline V gene encodes CDR1 MNHEY and CDR2 SVGAGI. Trimming shortened V by 7 bases and J by 1 base, and 10 bases separated the two germline ends. CDR3 sequence: CASTLGGNTEAFF. CDR3 DNA sequence: TGTGCCAGCACCTTAGGCGGGAACACTGAAGCTTTCTTT.

The J gene is TRBJ2-3, the V gene TRBV7-3; 9 nucleotides align to TRBD1. CDR1 and CDR2 (germline): SGHTA, FQGTGA. The CDR3 contains 15 residues. Unmatched junction bases numbered 4, after V lost 6 bases and J lost 0 bases. The CDR3 loop reads CASRSGQGSTDTQYF. The DNA for the CDR3 is TGTGCCAGCAGATCAGGACAGGGGAGCACAGATACGCAGTATTTT.

The V call is TRBV7-3, the J call TRBJ2-5, with TRBD2 identical over 8 bases. The germline V gene encodes CDR1 SGHTA and CDR2 FQGTGA. Germline trimming cut 5 bases from V and 7 bases from J; bases unmatched to any gene: 6. The CDR3 is made up of 13 amino acids. CDR3 loop: CASSPGGEGTQYF. The CDR3 DNA sequence: TGTGCCAGCAGCCCGGGGGGGGAAGGGACCCAGTACTTC.

This rearrangement joins TRBV5-4 to TRBJ2-1; TRBD2 matches 9 bases. CDR3 length equals 14 residues. Trimming cost V 6 bases and J 5 bases; bases outside gene matches: 6. In germline, CDR1 is SGHNT, CDR2 YYREEE (reference sequence). For the CDR3, the DNA is TGTGCCAGCACCCCTAGCGGGACAAACAATGAGCAGTTCTTC. This gives the protein CASTPSGTNNEQFF.

The V and J genes are TRBV9 and TRBJ1-2; weak D call: TRBD1 (6 bases). Germline V gives CDR1 SGDLS, CDR2 YYNGEE. The length of the CDR3 is 14 residues. Trimming pared 4 bases from V and 7 bases from J, leaving 17 bases between. The CDR3 reads CASSWQGQDAGYTF. The CDR3 coding sequence is TGTGCCAGCAGCTGGCAGGGGCAGGATGCTGGCTACACCTTC.

The genes are TRBV28 and TRBJ1-5; a possible D gene is TRBD1 (5 bases). The CDR3 is 13 amino acids. CDR1 is MDHEN and CDR2 is SYDVKM in the germline V gene. Deletions cut 8 bases from V and 4 bases from J, with 12 bases between. The CDR3 coding sequence is TGTGCCAGCTCAGGGTATGCGAATCAGCCCCAGCATTTT. Its translation is CASSGYANQPQHF.

This clone was recorded once. The chain couples TRBV6-5 to TRBJ2-1; 9 bases are shared with TRBD1. CDR3 length: 15 amino acids. Germline-derived CDR1 and CDR2 are MNHEY and SVGAGI. Trimming removed 6 bases from V and 4 bases from J; junction bases left unmatched: 7. CDR3 sequence (DNA): TGTGCCAGCAGGTTGACCGGGACAGGGTACAATGAGCAGTTCTTC. Amino acids: CASRLTGTGYNEQFF.

The chain couples TRBV21-1 to TRBJ1-4; the listed D gene, TRBD1, was not tested against the DNA. TRBV21-1 is a listed pseudogene. The CDR3 is 16 amino acids. The CDR3 nucleotides read TGTGCCAGCCGATCACCCTCCTCGGACAGAGGCGAAAAACTGTTTTTT. Translating it yields CASRSPSSDRGEKLFF.

The CDR3: CASSLEGQGETQYF. The DNA of the CDR3 is TGCGCCAGCAGCTTGGAGGGACAAGGAGAGACCCAGTACTTC. V is TRBV5-1 and J is TRBJ2-5; D may be TRBD1 (6 bases). The CDR3 runs 14 residues. V was cut by 0 bases and J by 4 bases, with 10 bases left in between. Germline CDR1 and CDR2: SGHRS and YFSETQ.

The chain carries TRBV7-9 and TRBJ1-2; tentatively, D is TRBD1 (6 bases). The V end lost 7 bases, the J end lost 5 bases, and 14 bases lay between the germline ends. Looked up from germline, CDR1 is SEHNR and CDR2 is FQNEAQ (reference sequence). This CDR3 spans 13 amino acids. The CDR3 protein is CASIPRGAYGYTF. The CDR3 nucleotides read TGTGCCAGCATCCCCCGGGGGGCTTATGGCTACACCTTC.

There are a few counts of this clone. The V and J genes are TRBV5-1 and TRBJ2-7, with a weak D call TRBD1 (6 bases). Trimming removed 0 bases from V and 2 bases from J, with 9 bases in between. Looked up from germline, CDR1 is SGHRS and CDR2 is YFSETQ. The CDR3 consists of 14 residues. The CDR3 coding sequence is TGCGCCAGCAGCTTGGAACAGGGCGCCTACGAGCAGTACTTC. Residues: CASSLEQGAYEQYF.

J is TRBJ1-5 and V is TRBV27; D gene uncertain. The CDR3 contains 13 residues. Per the germline V gene, CDR1 is MNHEY and CDR2 is SMNVEV (reference sequence). V lost 5 bases, J lost 5 bases, and 10 bases lay in between. CDR3 DNA: TGTGCCAGCAGTCGCCGCGGGGATCAGCCCCAGCATTTT. This encodes CASSRRGDQPQHF.

The chain has TRBV29-1 and TRBJ2-1; a weak D match, TRBD2 (5 bases). CDR3 size: 16 residues. V was cut by 6 bases and J by 6 bases, with 24 bases left in between. Germline CDR1 reads SQVTM; CDR2 reads ANQGSEA. The CDR3 spells CSVCLEMGGYFNEQFF. The CDR3 bases are TGCAGCGTCTGCCTTGAAATGGGCGGGTACTTCAATGAGCAGTTCTTC.

This CDR3 is CASSLAGQGMNTEAFF. In nucleotides, the CDR3 is TGCGCCAGCAGCTTGGCCGGGCAGGGGATGAACACTGAAGCTTTCTTT. The chain has TRBV5-1 and TRBJ1-1, with D possibly being TRBD1 (6 bases). V was cut by 0 bases and J by 0 bases, with 12 bases left in between. The CDR3 is 16 residues long. CDR1 SGHRS and CDR2 YFSETQ come from the germline V gene.

J is TRBJ2-7 and V is TRBV6-5; 7 positions match TRBD1. The CDR3 runs to 15 residues. With 6 bases clipped from V and 7 bases from J, the junction kept 15 bases outside the gene matches. Germline V gene data show CDR1 as MNHEY and CDR2 as SVGAGI. In nucleotides, the CDR3 is TGTGCCAGCAGCTACGGCCCGACAGGGAAGGTGGAGCAGTACTTC. This sequence encodes CASSYGPTGKVEQYF.

Only a few counts were recorded for this clone. V gene TRBV6-6 combines with J gene TRBJ2-1; no firm D call. Trimming cost V 4 bases and J 7 bases, with 5 bases left between them. The CDR3 sequence is 11 residues long. Germline V CDR1 and CDR2: MNHNY, SVGAGI (reference sequence). The CDR3 sequence is CASSSRNEQFF. For the CDR3, the DNA is TGTGCCAGCAGTTCGCGGAATGAGCAGTTCTTC.

The V call is TRBV10-3, the J call TRBJ2-1, with TRBD2 matching 11 bases. There are 19 residues in the CDR3. Germline V lookup: CDR1 ENHRY, CDR2 SYGVKD. The V and J ends lost 3 bases and 5 bases, in that order; junction bases with no gene match: 15. In DNA, the CDR3 is TGTGCCATCAGTGATCCCCTGGCCCGTAGCGGGAGGGCTAACAATGAGCAGTTCTTC. Amino acids: CAISDPLARSGRANNEQFF.

This clone appeared once. The rearrangement uses TRBV4-1 and TRBJ1-1; 7 bases are shared with TRBD1. This CDR3 is 18 amino acids long. Germline loops: CDR1 MGHRA, CDR2 YSYEKL. After removal of 4 bases from V and 2 bases from J, the junction contained 16 bases not matched to a gene. The CDR3, as DNA: TGCGCCAGCAGCCCCACTACCCGGGACAGCCTACAAAACACTGAAGCTTTCTTT. It is translated as CASSPTTRDSLQNTEAFF.